The source of this T cell receptor beta chain is a study of CD8+ T cells in alopecia areata. Extraction and reverse transcription of RNA yielded cDNA as the sequencing template. Generated by immunoSEQ multiplex PCR, the TCRdb table keeps only in-frame clones and is missing some. The profile shows about 190,000 clones, under 70% of them singletons. Germline loops: CDR1 MNHEY, CDR2 SMNVEV (reference sequence). The CDR3 extends over 14 amino acids. The ends were cut back, 0 bases at V and 4 bases at J, with 9 bases in the middle. Indicated treatment: oral pan-JAK inhibitor, 5-10 mg twice daily. The TCR sequence derives from a human donor with alopecia areata. V and J are TRBV27 and TRBJ1-1, with TRBD1 as a possible D gene (6 bases). The input for sequencing was CD4+ T cells sorted from blood, taken at week 4, from a patient treated with tofacitinib. The CDR3 DNA follows: TGTGCCAGCAGTTTATCAGGGGGATCCACTGAAGCTTTCTTT. This gives the protein CASSLSGGSTEAFF.